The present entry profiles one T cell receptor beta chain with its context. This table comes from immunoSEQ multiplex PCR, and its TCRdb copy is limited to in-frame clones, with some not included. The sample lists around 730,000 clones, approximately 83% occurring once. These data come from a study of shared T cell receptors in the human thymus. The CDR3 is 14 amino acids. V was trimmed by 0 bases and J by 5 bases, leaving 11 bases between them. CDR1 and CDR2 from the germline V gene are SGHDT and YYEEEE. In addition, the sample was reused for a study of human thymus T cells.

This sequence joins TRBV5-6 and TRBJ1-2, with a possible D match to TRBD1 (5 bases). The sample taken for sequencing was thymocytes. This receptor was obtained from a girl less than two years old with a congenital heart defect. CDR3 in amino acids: CASSLVGEGYGYTF. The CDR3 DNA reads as TGTGCCAGCAGCTTGGTAGGGGAAGGGTATGGCTACACCTTC. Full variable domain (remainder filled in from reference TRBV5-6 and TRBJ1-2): DAGVTQSPTHLIKTRGQQVTLRCSPKSGHDTVSWYQQALGQGPQFIFQYYEEEERQRGNFPDRFSGHQFPNYSSELNVNALLLGDSALYLCASSLVGEGYGYTFGSGTRLTVV.